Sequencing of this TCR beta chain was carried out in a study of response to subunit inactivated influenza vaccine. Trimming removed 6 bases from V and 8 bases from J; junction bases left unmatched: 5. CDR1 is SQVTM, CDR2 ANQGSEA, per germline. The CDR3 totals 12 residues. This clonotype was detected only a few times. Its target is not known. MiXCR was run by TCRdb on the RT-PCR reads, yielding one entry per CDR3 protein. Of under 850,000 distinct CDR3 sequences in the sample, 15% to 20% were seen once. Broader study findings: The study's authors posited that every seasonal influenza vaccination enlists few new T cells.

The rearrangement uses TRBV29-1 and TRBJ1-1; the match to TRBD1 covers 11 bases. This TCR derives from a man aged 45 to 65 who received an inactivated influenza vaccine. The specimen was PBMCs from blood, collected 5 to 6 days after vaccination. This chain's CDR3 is CSVRTGGLEAFF. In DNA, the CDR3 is TGCAGCGTGAGGACAGGGGGCCTAGAAGCTTTCTTT.